A selection of T cell receptor beta chains follows, all from one sample in a study of shared clonotypes between healthy human individuals. Measured with immunoSEQ multiplex PCR; TCRdb has only the in-frame clones, and not every one. The sample carries approximately 810,000 clones, 80% to 95% recorded once. The material sequenced was naive CD8+ T cells sorted from blood. All receptors come from a man aged 25-45 years in good health. Each CDR3 is given with its conserved first and last residue. Fields, in order: J gene, clone size, V gene, CDR3 protein. Some rows have no size entry. The others give once, few or many, or a class for an expanded clone.

TRBJ2-3 NA TRBV5-4 CASSLVGTDTQYF
TRBJ1-5 NA TRBV5-1 CASSPGETGMDQPQHF
TRBJ2-7 few TRBV27 CASSLSENSYEQYF
TRBJ2-3 NA TRBV10-1 CASSDGRTSDTQYF
TRBJ2-7 once TRBV13 CASSLENRDYEQYF
TRBJ2-7 NA TRBV19 CASSIFLHDEQYF
TRBJ2-1 NA TRBV27 CASSGISSYNEQFF
TRBJ2-3 NA TRBV9 CASSPSLRIGGSVADTQYF
TRBJ2-1 NA TRBV7-6 CASSPRAGERYNEQFF
TRBJ2-2 NA TRBV25-1 CASNPPGELFF
TRBJ2-7 NA TRBV6-5 CASRSEAGVWGEQYF
TRBJ1-4 NA TRBV11-1 CASSLSPVNEKLFF
TRBJ2-7 NA TRBV5-1 CASSYPGQTYEQYF
TRBJ2-1 NA TRBV12-5 CASGLLVGEQFF
TRBJ1-2 few TRBV27 CASSPGTGTYYGYTF
TRBJ2-7 NA TRBV28 CASSLPGTGAGEQYF
TRBJ2-1 NA TRBV19 CASTGTSGSGEQFF
TRBJ2-5 NA TRBV5-6 CASSSKKQGFLETQYF
TRBJ1-2 NA TRBV27 CASSESGSYGYTF
TRBJ1-5 once TRBV5-8 CASSQGQGSQPQHF
TRBJ2-3 NA TRBV5-5 CASSLLKEADTQYF
TRBJ2-7 once TRBV7-9 CASSGAGLKYF
TRBJ2-7 NA TRBV9 CASSPASGDFPYEQYF
TRBJ1-5 NA TRBV27 CASSSGIVGQPQHF
TRBJ2-2 NA TRBV14 CASSHESGRPGELFF